The T cell receptor (beta chain) described here comes from a study of cytomegalovirus exposure and HLA in healthy donors. The overall study: Prior work identified 95 million to 120 million unique TCR beta sequences in approximately 200 million T cells. Study-wide points: A few chains tied to CMV proved CMV antigen-specific in vitro.

The PCR employed 60 Vbeta primers together with 13 Jbeta primers. Libraries were prepared by immunoSEQ multiplex PCR; TCRdb keeps only in-frame clonotypes and omits some of them. Seen here are roughly 97,000 clones, around 10% observed once, and the top ten hold about 5.7%. This clone was seen more than once but under ten times. The antigen remains unidentified. V was pared by 7 bases and J by 6 bases, with 8 bases between. The CDR3 is made up of 10 amino acids. Germline assignment: CDR1 SQVTM and CDR2 ANQGSEA. The origin of this receptor is a man aged 35-49 years in good health and CMV-seropositive. Sequencing was carried out using PBMCs. This chain links TRBV29-1 with TRBJ2-3; D gene ambiguous. CDR3 DNA: TGCAGCGCCGAAGCGGATACGCAGTATTTT. It is translated as CSAEADTQYF.